This T cell receptor beta chain was sequenced during a study of spatial heterogeneity in lung cancer. Points from the study as a whole: One measure, the expanded intratumoral alpha and beta TCR count, tracked tumor mutation counts.

Specified time point: sample taken at primary tumor resection. The authors sequenced whole RNA from tumor, nontumor lung or frozen PBMC without sorting. TCRdb re-called the 5' RACE reads through MiXCR, storing one row per CDR3 protein. In the table there are about 22,000 distinct CDR3 sequences, 2.5% to 3% of which are singletons. Germline trimming cut 3 bases from V and 7 bases from J; bases unmatched to any gene: 9. The germline V gene encodes CDR1 LGHDT and CDR2 YNNKEL (reference sequence). CDR3 length equals 17 residues. This clonotype was found many times. What it binds is unknown. This TCR came from a male donor with early-stage non-small cell lung cancer. The chain recombines TRBV3-1 with TRBJ2-2; 12 nucleotides line up with TRBD1. The source was lung tumor tissue, collected at surgery. This CDR3 is CASSHLGTGGRSGELFF. The CDR3 bases are TGTGCCAGCAGCCATCTCGGGACAGGGGGCAGGAGCGGGGAGCTGTTTTTT.